Sequencing of this T cell receptor beta chain was carried out in a study of breast tumors, draining lymph nodes, adjacent tissues. The lymph nodes were axillary draining lymph nodes from breast cancer patients. TCRdb called the multiplex PCR reads again in MiXCR, with one record for every CDR3 protein. The sample lists 120,000 to 150,000 distinct CDR3 sequences, about 31% occurring once. In its sample, this clonotype was seen many times. This clonotype originated in a female donor with breast cancer. Some clones in this sample may be carry-over from other donors' samples. Sequencing used axillary lymph node tissue.

As DNA, the CDR3 is TGTGCCAGCAGCTTAGCGGGAGGGGCCTTTGAACAGTTCTTC. This encodes CASSLAGGAFEQFF. V usage is TRBV11-2 and J usage is TRBJ2-1, with 8 bases aligning to TRBD2. V was clipped by 1 base and J by 13 bases; unmatched bases: 9. From germline, CDR1 is SGHAT and CDR2 FQNNGV. The CDR3 spans 14 residues.